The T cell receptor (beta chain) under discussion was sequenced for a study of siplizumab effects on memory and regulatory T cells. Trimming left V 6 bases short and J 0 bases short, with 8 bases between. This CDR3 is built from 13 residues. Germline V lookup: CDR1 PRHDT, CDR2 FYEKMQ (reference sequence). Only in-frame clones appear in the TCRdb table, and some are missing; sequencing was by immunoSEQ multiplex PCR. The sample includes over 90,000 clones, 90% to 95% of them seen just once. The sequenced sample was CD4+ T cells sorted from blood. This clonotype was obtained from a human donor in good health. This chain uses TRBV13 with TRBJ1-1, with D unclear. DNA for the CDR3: TGTGCCAGCAGTCGGATTGTGAACACTGAAGCTTTCTTT. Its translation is CASSRIVNTEAFF.